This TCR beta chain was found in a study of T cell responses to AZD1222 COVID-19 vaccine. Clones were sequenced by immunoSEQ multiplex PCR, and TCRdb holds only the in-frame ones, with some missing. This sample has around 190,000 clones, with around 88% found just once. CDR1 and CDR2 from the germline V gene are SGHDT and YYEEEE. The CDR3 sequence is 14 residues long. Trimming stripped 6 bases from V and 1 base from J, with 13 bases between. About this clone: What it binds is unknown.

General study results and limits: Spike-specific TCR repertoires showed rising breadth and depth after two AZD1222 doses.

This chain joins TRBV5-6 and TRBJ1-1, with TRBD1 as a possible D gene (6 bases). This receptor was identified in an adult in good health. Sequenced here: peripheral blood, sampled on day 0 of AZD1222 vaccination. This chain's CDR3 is CASTRGAGNTEAFF. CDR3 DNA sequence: TGTGCCAGCACCCGGGGGGCCGGGAACACTGAAGCTTTCTTT.